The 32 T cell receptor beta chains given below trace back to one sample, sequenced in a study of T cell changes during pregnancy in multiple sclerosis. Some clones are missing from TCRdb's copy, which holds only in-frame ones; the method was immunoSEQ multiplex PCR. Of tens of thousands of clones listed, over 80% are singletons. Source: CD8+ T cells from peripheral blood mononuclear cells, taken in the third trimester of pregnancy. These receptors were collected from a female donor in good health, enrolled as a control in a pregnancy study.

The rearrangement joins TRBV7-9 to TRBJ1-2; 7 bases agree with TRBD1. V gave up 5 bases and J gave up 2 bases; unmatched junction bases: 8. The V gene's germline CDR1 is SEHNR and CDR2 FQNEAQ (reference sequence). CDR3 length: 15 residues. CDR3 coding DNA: TGTGCCAGCAGCCTTGAGGGACAGAAAAACTATGGCTACACCTTC. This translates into CASSLEGQKNYGYTF.

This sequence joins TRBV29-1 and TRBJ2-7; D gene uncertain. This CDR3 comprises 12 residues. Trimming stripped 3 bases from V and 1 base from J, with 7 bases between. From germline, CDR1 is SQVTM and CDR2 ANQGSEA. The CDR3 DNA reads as TGCAGCGTTGAGGGCCAGTCCTACGAGCAGTACTTC. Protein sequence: CSVEGQSYEQYF.

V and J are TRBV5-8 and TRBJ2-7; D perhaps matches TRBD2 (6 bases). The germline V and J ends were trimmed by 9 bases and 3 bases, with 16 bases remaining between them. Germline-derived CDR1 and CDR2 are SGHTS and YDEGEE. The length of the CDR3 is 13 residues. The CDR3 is CATTWGVNYEQYF. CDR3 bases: TGTGCCACTACGTGGGGGGTCAACTACGAGCAGTACTTC.

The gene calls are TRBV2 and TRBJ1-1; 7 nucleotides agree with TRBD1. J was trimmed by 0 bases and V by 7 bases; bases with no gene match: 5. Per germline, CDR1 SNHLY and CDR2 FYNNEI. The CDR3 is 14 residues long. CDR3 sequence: CASMHRGMNTEAFF. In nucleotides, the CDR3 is TGTGCCAGCATGCACAGGGGAATGAACACTGAAGCTTTCTTT.

The CDR3 DNA follows: TGTGCCAGCAGCCAAGATTCTCCGACAGCGAACTATGGCTACACCTTC. This encodes CASSQDSPTANYGYTF. The gene calls are TRBV4-2 and TRBJ1-2; a possible D gene is TRBD1 (5 bases). Between the trimmed V and J ends, which lost 0 bases and 2 bases, there was a span of 13 bases. The CDR3 is 16 residues long. Germline loops: CDR1 LGHNA, CDR2 YNFKEQ.

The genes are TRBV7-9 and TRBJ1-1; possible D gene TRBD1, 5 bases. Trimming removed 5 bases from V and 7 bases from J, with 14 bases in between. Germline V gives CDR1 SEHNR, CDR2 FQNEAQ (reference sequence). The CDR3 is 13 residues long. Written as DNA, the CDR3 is TGTGCCAGCAGCCCGGGGGAGGGTATTGAAGCTTTCTTT. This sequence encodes CASSPGEGIEAFF.

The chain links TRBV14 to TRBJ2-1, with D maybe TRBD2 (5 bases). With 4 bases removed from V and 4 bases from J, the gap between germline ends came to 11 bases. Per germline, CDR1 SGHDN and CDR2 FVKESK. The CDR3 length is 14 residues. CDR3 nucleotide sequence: TGTGCCAGCAGCCTAAGCGGTCGGTACAATGAGCAGTTCTTC. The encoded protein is CASSLSGRYNEQFF. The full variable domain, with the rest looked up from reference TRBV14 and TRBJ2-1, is EAGVTQFPSHSVIEKGQTVTLRCDPISGHDNLYWYRRVMGKEIKFLLHFVKESKQDESGMPNNRFLAERTGGTYSTLKVQPAELEDSGVYFCASSLSGRYNEQFFGPGTRLTVL.

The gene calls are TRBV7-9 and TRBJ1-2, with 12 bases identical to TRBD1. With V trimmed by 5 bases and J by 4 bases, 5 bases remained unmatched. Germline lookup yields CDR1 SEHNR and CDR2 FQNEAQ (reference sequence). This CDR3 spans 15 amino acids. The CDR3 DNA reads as TGTGCCAGCAGCCGAGGGACAGGGGGCGCCTATGGCTACACCTTC. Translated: CASSRGTGGAYGYTF.

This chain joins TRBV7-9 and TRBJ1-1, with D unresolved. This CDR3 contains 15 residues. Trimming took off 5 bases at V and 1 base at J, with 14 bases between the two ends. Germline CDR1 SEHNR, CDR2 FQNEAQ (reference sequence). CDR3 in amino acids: CASSRPLGGNTEAFF. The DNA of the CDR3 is TGTGCCAGCAGCCGTCCTTTAGGAGGGAACACTGAAGCTTTCTTT.

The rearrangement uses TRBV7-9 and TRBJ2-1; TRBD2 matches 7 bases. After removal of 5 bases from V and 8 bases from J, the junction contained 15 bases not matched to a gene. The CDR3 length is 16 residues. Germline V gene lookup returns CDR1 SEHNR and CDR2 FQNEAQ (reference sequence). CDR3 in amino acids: CASSTTQRGPLDEQFF. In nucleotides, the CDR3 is TGTGCCAGCAGCACAACACAGCGGGGCCCTTTGGATGAGCAGTTCTTC.

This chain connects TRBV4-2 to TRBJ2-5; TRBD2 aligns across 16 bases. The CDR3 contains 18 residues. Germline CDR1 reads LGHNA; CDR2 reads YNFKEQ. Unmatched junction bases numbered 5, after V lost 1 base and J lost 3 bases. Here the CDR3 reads CASSQALGTSGGEETQYF. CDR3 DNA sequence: TGTGCCAGCAGCCAAGCCCTGGGGACTAGCGGGGGGGAAGAGACCCAGTACTTC.

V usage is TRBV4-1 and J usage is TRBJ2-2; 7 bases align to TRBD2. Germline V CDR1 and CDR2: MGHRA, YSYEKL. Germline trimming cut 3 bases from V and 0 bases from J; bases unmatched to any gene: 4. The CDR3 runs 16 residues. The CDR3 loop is CASSHPGGTNTGELFF. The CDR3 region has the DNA TGCGCCAGCAGCCATCCCGGGGGGACGAACACCGGGGAGCTGTTTTTT.

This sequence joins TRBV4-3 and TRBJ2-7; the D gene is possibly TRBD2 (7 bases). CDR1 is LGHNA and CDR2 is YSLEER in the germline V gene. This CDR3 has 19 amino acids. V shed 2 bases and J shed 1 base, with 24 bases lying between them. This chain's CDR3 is CASSQRIPGGWGQSYEQYF. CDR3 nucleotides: TGCGCCAGCAGCCAACGGATACCGGGGGGTTGGGGGCAATCCTACGAGCAGTACTTC.

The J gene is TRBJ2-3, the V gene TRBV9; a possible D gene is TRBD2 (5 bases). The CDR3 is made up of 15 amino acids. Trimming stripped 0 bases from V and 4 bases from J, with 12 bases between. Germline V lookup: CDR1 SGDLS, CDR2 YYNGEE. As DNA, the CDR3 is TGTGCCAGCAGCGTAGATACTGTCGGGGCAGATACGCAGTATTTT. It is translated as CASSVDTVGADTQYF.

The CDR3 nucleotides read TGCGCCAGCAGCCACTCAGGGTCCCCCTACGAGCAGTACTTC. This gives the protein CASSHSGSPYEQYF. V is TRBV4-1 and J is TRBJ2-7, with D perhaps matching TRBD1 (5 bases). In germline, CDR1 is MGHRA, CDR2 YSYEKL. The CDR3 is 14 residues long. V lost 3 bases and J 2 bases, leaving 11 bases between the germline ends.

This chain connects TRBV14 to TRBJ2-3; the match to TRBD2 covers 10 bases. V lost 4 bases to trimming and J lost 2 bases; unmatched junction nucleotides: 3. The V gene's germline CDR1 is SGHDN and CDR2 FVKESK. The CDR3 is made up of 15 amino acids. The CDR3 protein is CASSPSGGATDTQYF. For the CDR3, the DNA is TGTGCCAGCAGCCCGAGCGGGGGGGCCACAGATACGCAGTATTTT.

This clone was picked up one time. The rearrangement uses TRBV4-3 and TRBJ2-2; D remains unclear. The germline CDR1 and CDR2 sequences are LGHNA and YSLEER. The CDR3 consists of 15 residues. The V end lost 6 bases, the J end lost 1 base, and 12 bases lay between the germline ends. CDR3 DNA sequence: TGCGCCAGCAGTACAGAGATTGAGAACACCGGGGAGCTGTTTTTT. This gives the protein CASSTEIENTGELFF.

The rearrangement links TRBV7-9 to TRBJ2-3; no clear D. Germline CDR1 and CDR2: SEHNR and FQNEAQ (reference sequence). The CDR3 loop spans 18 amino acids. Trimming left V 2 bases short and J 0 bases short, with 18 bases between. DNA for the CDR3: TGTGCCAGCAGCTTACGGATGGAGATTTCACATAGCACAGATACGCAGTATTTT. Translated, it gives CASSLRMEISHSTDTQYF. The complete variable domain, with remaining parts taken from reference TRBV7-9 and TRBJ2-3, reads DTGVSQNPRHKITKRGQNVTFRCDPISEHNRLYWYRQTLGQGPEFLTYFQNEAQLEKSRLLSDRFSAERPKGSFSTLEIQRTEQGDSAMYLCASSLRMEISHSTDTQYFGPGTRLTVL.

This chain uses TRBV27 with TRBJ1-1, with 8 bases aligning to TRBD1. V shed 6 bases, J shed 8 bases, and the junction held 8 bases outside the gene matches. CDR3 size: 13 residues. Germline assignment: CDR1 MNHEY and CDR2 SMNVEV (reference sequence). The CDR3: CASRQGSGGEAFF. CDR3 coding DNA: TGTGCCAGCAGACAGGGGTCAGGGGGCGAAGCTTTCTTT.

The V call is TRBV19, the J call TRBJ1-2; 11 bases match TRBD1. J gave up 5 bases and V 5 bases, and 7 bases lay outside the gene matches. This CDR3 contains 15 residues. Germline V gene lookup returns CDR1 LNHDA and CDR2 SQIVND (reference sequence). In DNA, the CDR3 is TGTGCCAGTAGTGCCGGACAGGGGGCAGGGTATGGCTACACCTTC. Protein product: CASSAGQGAGYGYTF.

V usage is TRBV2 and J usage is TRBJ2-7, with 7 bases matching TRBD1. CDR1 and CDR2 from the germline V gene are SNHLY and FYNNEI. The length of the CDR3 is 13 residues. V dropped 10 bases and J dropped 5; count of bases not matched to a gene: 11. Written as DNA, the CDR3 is TGTGCCATCGCAGGGGGACGAGCCAACGAGCAGTACTTC. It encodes CAIAGGRANEQYF. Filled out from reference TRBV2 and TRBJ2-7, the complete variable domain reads EPEVTQTPSHQVTQMGQEVILRCVPISNHLYFYWYRQILGQKVEFLVSFYNNEISEKSEIFDDQFSVERPDGSNFTLKIRSTKLEDSAMYFCAIAGGRANEQYFGPGTRLTVT.

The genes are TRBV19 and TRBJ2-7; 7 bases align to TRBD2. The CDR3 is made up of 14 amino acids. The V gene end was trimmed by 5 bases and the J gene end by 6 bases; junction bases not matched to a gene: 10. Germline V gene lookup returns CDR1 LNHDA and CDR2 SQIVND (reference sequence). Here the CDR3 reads CASSSRAREVEQYF. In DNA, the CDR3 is TGTGCCAGTAGTTCTCGGGCCCGGGAGGTCGAGCAGTACTTC.

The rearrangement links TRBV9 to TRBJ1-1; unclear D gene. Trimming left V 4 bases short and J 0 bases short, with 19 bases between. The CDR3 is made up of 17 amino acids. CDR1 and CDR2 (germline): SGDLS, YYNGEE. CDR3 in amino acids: CASSPTAEIRLNTEAFF. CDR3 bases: TGTGCCAGCAGCCCCACGGCAGAGATCAGGCTGAACACTGAAGCTTTCTTT.

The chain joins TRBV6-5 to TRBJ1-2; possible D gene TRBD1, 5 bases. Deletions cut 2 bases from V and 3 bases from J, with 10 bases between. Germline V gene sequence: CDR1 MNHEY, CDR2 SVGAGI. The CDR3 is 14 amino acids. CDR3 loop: CASSYTGAHYGYTF. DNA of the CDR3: TGTGCCAGCAGTTACACTGGGGCCCACTATGGCTACACCTTC.

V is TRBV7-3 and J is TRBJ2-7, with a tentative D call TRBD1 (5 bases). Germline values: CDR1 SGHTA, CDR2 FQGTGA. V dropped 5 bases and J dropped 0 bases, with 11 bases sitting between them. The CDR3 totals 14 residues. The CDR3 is CASSPTQGSYEQYF. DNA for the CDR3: TGTGCCAGCAGCCCCACCCAGGGCTCCTACGAGCAGTACTTC.

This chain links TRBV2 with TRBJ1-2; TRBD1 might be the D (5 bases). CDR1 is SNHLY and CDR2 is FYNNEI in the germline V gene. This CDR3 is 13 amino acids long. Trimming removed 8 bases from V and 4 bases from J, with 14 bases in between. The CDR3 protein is CASGGGSLYGYTF. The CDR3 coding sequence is TGTGCCAGCGGGGGAGGGTCCCTCTATGGCTACACCTTC.

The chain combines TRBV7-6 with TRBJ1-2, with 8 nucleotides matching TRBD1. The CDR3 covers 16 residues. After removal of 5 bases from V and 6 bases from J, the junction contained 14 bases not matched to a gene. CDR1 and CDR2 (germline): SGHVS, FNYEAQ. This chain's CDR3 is CASSTLGGRTGNGYTF. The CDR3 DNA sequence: TGTGCCAGCAGCACCCTTGGCGGCAGGACAGGGAATGGCTACACCTTC.

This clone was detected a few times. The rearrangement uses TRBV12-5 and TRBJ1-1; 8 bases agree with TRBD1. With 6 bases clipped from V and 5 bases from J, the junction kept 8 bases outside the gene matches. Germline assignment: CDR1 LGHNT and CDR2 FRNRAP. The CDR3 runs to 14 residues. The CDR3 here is CASGEGQGRTEAFF. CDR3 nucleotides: TGTGCTAGTGGGGAAGGACAGGGTAGGACTGAAGCTTTCTTT.

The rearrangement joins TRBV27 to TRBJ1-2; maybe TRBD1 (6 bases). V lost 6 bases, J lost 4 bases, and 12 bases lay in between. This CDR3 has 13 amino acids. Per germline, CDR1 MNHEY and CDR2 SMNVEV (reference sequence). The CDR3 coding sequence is TGTGCCAGCAGGCGACAGGAGAGCTATGGCTACACCTTC. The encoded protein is CASRRQESYGYTF.

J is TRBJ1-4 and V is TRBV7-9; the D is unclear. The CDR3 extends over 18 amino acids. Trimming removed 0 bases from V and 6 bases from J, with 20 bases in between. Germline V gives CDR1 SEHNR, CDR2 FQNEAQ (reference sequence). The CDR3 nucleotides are TGTGCCAGCAGCTTAGCAGAGACTTCCATGAGGTTAGATGAAAAACTGTTTTTT. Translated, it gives CASSLAETSMRLDEKLFF.

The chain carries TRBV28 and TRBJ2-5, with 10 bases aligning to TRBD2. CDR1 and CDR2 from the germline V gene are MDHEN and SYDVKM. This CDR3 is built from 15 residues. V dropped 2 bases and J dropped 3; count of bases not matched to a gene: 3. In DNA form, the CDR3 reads TGTGCCAGCAGTTTAGAGCGGGGGGGCGAAGAGACCCAGTACTTC. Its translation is CASSLERGGEETQYF.

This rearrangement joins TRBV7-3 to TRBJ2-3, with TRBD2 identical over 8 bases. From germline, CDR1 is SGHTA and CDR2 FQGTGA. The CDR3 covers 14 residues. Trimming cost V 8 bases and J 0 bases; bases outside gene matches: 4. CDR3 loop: CASARGGSTDTQYF. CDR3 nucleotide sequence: TGTGCCAGCGCCCGGGGGGGCAGCACAGATACGCAGTATTTT.